The TCR beta chain described here comes from a study of T-cell memory formation after mild COVID-19. Comment on this clonotype: No antigen is known for it.

The 5'RACE method, run with constant-segment primers, produced TCR alpha and TCR beta cDNA libraries (carrying sample barcodes and UMIs). TCRdb reprocessed the 5' RACE reads via MiXCR and lists one record per CDR3 protein. The sample has approximately 350,000 distinct CDR3 sequences; 25% to 30% are singletons. The CDR3 runs 13 residues. Trimming took off 3 bases at V and 1 base at J, with 7 bases between the two ends. Germline loops: CDR1 SGHTA, CDR2 FQGNSA. Study-wide results and caveats: Clonal second-wave expansions that peaked on day 37 had unconfirmed SARS-CoV-2 specificity. Among CD4+ contracting clones, most were CM and EM, and CD8+ ones EMRA.

The receptor's source is an adult woman who had mild COVID-19 (a few samples of this study predate the infection). Cell type and time point are not known. Sequenced input: PBMCs or a T cell subset sorted from them (not recorded which). The chain carries TRBV7-2 and TRBJ2-7; no firm D call. The CDR3 protein is CASSLQPSYEQYF. CDR3 nucleotide sequence: TGTGCCAGCAGCTTGCAACCGTCCTACGAGCAGTACTTC.